This T cell receptor (beta chain) was retrieved from a study of regulatory T cells in long-lasting Graves disease. Study conclusions and caveats: Analysis covered peripheral blood alone, not thyroid tissue. TCR diversity was lower in persistent Graves' patients than in newly diagnosed ones.

HTBI primers from iRepertoire and Arm-PCR of CDR3 regions yielded the TCR beta libraries. MiXCR, applied by TCRdb to the multiplex PCR reads, yields one record per CDR3 protein. Of about 340,000 distinct CDR3 sequences detected, around 20% appear once; the ten largest clones hold about 29%. Indicated time point: persistent/refractory GD, antithyroid drugs over 5 years with positive TRAb. PBMC RNA served as the TCR library source. This clonotype was seen many times. Its antigen remains unidentified. The sequence was collected from a female donor with Graves disease. The specimen was peripheral blood mononuclear cells (PBMCs), collected when the disease was refractory, from a patient treated with antithyroid drugs.

This CDR3 is CASSLAIRVINTEAFF. CDR3 nucleotide sequence: TGTGCCAGCAGCTTAGCTATTCGAGTTATTAACACTGAAGCTTTCTTT. The chain carries TRBV7-2 and TRBJ1-1, with D unclear. The germline CDR1 and CDR2 sequences are SGHTA and FQGNSA. V dropped 0 bases and J dropped 2 bases, with 13 bases sitting between them. This CDR3 region has 16 residues.